Presented here are 32 T cell receptor beta chains from one specimen sequenced in a study of blood T cells in healthy people across ages. A second roughly 6 to 11 cycle PCR used barcoded and J-beta primers. TCRdb used MiXCR to reprocess the 5' RACE reads, holding one entry per CDR3 protein. The sample yields hundreds of thousands of distinct CDR3 sequences, nearly 60% seen once. The sequenced sample was blood. Source of these receptors: a man aged 30 to 45 in good health.

This chain links TRBV29-1 with TRBJ2-7; possibly TRBD1 for D (6 bases). The germline V and J ends were trimmed by 6 bases and 7 bases, with 16 bases remaining between them. The CDR3 spans 12 residues. Per the germline V gene, CDR1 is SQVTM and CDR2 is ANQGSEA. CDR3 loop: CSVGLSQGEQYF. For the CDR3, the DNA is TGCAGCGTCGGTCTTTCCCAGGGGGAGCAGTACTTC.

V gene TRBV25-1 combines with J gene TRBJ1-4; the D is unclear. Trimming took off 3 bases at V and 7 bases at J, with 18 bases between the two ends. The germline CDR1 and CDR2 sequences are MGHDK and SYGVNS. The CDR3 spans 16 residues. As DNA, the CDR3 is TGTGCCAGCAGTGATTGGGATCAGAGAAGGCGTGAAAAACTGTTTTTT. It is translated as CASSDWDQRRREKLFF.

V is TRBV7-9 and J is TRBJ2-3; D might be TRBD2 (5 bases). Trimming left V 2 bases short and J 3 bases short, with 12 bases between. Germline lookup yields CDR1 SEHNR and CDR2 FQNEAQ (reference sequence). This CDR3 contains 15 residues. The CDR3 sequence is CASSLWGVSTDTQYF. For the CDR3, the DNA is TGTGCCAGCAGCTTATGGGGAGTGAGTACAGATACGCAGTATTTT.

This rearrangement joins TRBV29-1 to TRBJ2-1; 7 bases map to TRBD2. With 4 bases clipped from V and 8 bases from J, the junction kept 8 bases outside the gene matches. CDR1 is SQVTM and CDR2 is ANQGSEA in the germline V gene. This CDR3 has 13 amino acids. The CDR3 DNA sequence: TGCAGCGTTGGAGCGGGACCATACGATGAGCAGTTCTTC. Translated, it gives CSVGAGPYDEQFF.

The chain uses TRBV6-1 and TRBJ1-5, with D hard to call. Germline V gives CDR1 MNHNS, CDR2 SASEGT. This CDR3 is 13 amino acids long. Trimming removed 4 bases from V and 4 bases from J, with 8 bases in between. CDR3 in amino acids: CASSGGRNQPQHF. DNA for the CDR3: TGTGCCAGCAGTGGCGGCCGTAATCAGCCCCAGCATTTT.

V and J are TRBV7-9 and TRBJ1-1; D unclear. This CDR3 is 13 amino acids long. Germline V CDR1 and CDR2: SEHNR, FQNEAQ (reference sequence). Trimming took off 9 bases at V and 1 base at J, with 12 bases between the two ends. DNA of the CDR3: TGTGCCAGTAGTCCTGTGTGGAACACTGAAGCTTTCTTT. It yields the protein CASSPVWNTEAFF.

This clonotype occurred a few times. The rearrangement uses TRBV28 and TRBJ2-4, with D uncertain. This CDR3 is built from 15 residues. The germline V gene encodes CDR1 MDHEN and CDR2 SYDVKM. V was trimmed by 2 bases and J by 0 bases, leaving 8 bases between them. The CDR3 sequence: CASSLTDLAKNIQYF. Written as DNA, the CDR3 is TGTGCCAGCAGTTTAACGGACCTAGCCAAAAACATTCAGTACTTC.

The chain is built from TRBV6-5 and TRBJ1-2, with 7 bases aligning to TRBD1. CDR3 length equals 14 residues. CDR1 is MNHEY, CDR2 SVGAGI, per germline. The junction had 9 bases not matched to a gene; V was cut back by 5 bases and J by 6 bases. Written as DNA, the CDR3 is TGTGCCAGCAGTGCTATCGACAGGGTGAATGGCTACACCTTC. Amino acids: CASSAIDRVNGYTF.

As to this clonotype: At one end the junction does not follow the germline gene, possibly because of a read error. This sequence joins TRBV18 and TRBJ1-1, with D hard to call. CDR1 and CDR2 (germline): KGHSH, LQKENI. The CDR3 runs to 14 residues. Written as DNA, the CDR3 is TGTGCCAGCTCACAAGAACGGGGTCACACGGAAGCTTTCTTT. Protein: CASSQERGHTEAFF.

This clonotype was detected a few times. The chain has TRBV11-1 and TRBJ2-2; tentative D call: TRBD2 (6 bases). The germline V and J ends were trimmed by 3 bases and 3 bases, with 14 bases remaining between them. The CDR3 is made up of 16 amino acids. Germline V CDR1 and CDR2: SGHAT, FQDESV (reference sequence). CDR3 loop: CASSFGTLGDTGELFF. CDR3 DNA sequence: TGTGCCAGCAGCTTCGGGACTCTAGGGGACACCGGGGAGCTGTTTTTT.

This rearrangement joins TRBV4-2 to TRBJ1-2, with 7 bases fitting TRBD1. J lost 9 bases, V lost 4 bases, and 11 bases had no gene match. In germline, CDR1 is LGHNA, CDR2 YNFKEQ. This CDR3 region has 14 residues. The CDR3 protein is CASSPWATGMSYTF. The CDR3 region has the DNA TGTGCCAGCAGCCCCTGGGCGACAGGGATGAGCTACACCTTC.

The chain is built from TRBV4-2 and TRBJ2-7; the D is unclear. Germline V gene lookup returns CDR1 LGHNA and CDR2 YNFKEQ. The CDR3 totals 13 residues. V lost 0 bases and J 1 base, leaving 4 bases between the germline ends. The CDR3 region has the DNA TGTGCCAGCAGCCAAGAATATTCCTACGAGCAGTACTTC. This codes for CASSQEYSYEQYF.

This clonotype was observed a handful of times. The chain recombines TRBV10-3 with TRBJ2-5, with 7 bases matching TRBD2. The CDR3 is made up of 13 amino acids. The germline V gene has CDR1 ENHRY and CDR2 SYGVKD. V shed 7 bases and J 3 bases; nucleotides not matched to a gene: 5. Here the CDR3 reads CAIKASGEETQYF. CDR3 DNA: TGTGCCATCAAGGCTAGCGGAGAAGAGACCCAGTACTTC.

The chain is built from TRBV6-5 and TRBJ2-2; D is possibly TRBD1 (6 bases). Germline V gene lookup returns CDR1 MNHEY and CDR2 SVGAGI. The CDR3 extends over 15 amino acids. Trimming left V 0 bases short and J 7 bases short, with 12 bases between. The CDR3 region is CASSYSMTGYGELFF. The DNA of the CDR3 is TGTGCCAGCAGTTACTCTATGACAGGCTACGGGGAGCTGTTTTTT.

In this sample, this clonotype turned up many times. One junction end disagrees with the germline gene, perhaps due to a read error. J is TRBJ2-5 and V is TRBV5-1; no firm D call. CDR3 length: 12 amino acids. Germline V CDR1 and CDR2: SGHRS, YFSETQ. The CDR3 is CASSLDQETQYF. For the CDR3, the DNA is TGTGCCAGCAGTTTAGACCAAGAGACCCAGTACTTC.

As regards this clonotype: A read error may produce the germline difference seen at one junction end. The genes are TRBV10-2 and TRBJ2-7; 9 bases line up with TRBD1. The germline gives CDR1 WSHSY, CDR2 SAAADI. The CDR3 consists of 16 residues. The CDR3 nucleotides read TGTGCCAGCAGTTACTCTCCGGGACAGGGATCCTACGAGCAGTACTTC. This encodes CASSYSPGQGSYEQYF.

J is TRBJ1-2 and V is TRBV7-2, with 7 nucleotides matching TRBD1. CDR1 is SGHTA and CDR2 is FQGNSA in the germline V gene. The CDR3 spans 13 residues. The V segment lost 3 bases and the J segment 7 bases; nucleotides outside the gene matches: 5. Here the CDR3 reads CASSFDQGVGYTF. CDR3 DNA sequence: TGTGCCAGCAGCTTTGACCAGGGGGTTGGCTACACCTTC.

This clonotype was recorded only once. This chain uses TRBV7-8 with TRBJ1-2; perhaps TRBD1 as D (5 bases). This CDR3 has 15 residues. V lost 1 base and J lost 4, with 13 bases in between. Germline CDR1 SGHVS, CDR2 FQNEAQ. In DNA form, the CDR3 reads TGTGCCAGCAGCTTAGGGGTAGGGGCCACCTATGGCTACACCTTC. Amino acid sequence: CASSLGVGATYGYTF.

The chain recombines TRBV20-1 with TRBJ1-5; possibly TRBD1 for D (6 bases). CDR3 length: 13 residues. Trimming took 7 bases from V and 3 from J, leaving 13 bases between them. Germline-derived CDR1 and CDR2 are DFQATT and SNEGSKA (reference sequence). CDR3 loop: CSGKGGNNQPQHF. In DNA, the CDR3 is TGCAGTGGGAAAGGGGGAAACAATCAGCCCCAGCATTTT.

In this sample, this clonotype turned up a few times. The J gene is TRBJ2-1, the V gene TRBV3-1; a weak D match, TRBD2 (6 bases). This CDR3 has 12 residues. V lost 4 bases to trimming and J lost 11 bases, with 12 bases between them. CDR1 LGHDT and CDR2 YNNKEL come from the germline V gene (reference sequence). This CDR3 is CASSLGLTQQFF. The CDR3 coding sequence is TGTGCCAGCAGCCTGGGACTGACACAGCAGTTCTTC.

This clonotype occurred a few times. The gene calls are TRBV27 and TRBJ2-1; D remains unclear. This CDR3 region has 14 residues. Per the germline V gene, CDR1 is MNHEY and CDR2 is SMNVEV (reference sequence). With 0 bases removed from V and 6 bases from J, the gap between germline ends came to 9 bases. CDR3 loop: CASSLSNSRNEQFF. DNA of the CDR3: TGTGCCAGCAGTTTATCGAATTCGCGCAATGAGCAGTTCTTC.

The V and J genes are TRBV15 and TRBJ2-3; 7 bases map to TRBD2. The V gene's germline CDR1 is LNHNV and CDR2 YYDKDF (reference sequence). V lost 0 bases, J lost 0 bases, and 6 bases stayed unmatched. The CDR3 is 17 amino acids. The CDR3 DNA follows: TGTGCCACCAGCAGAGAGAGCCTAGCGGCAAGCACAGATACGCAGTATTTT. Amino acids: CATSRESLAASTDTQYF.

The chain uses TRBV10-3 and TRBJ2-1; 10 bases are a match to TRBD2. The CDR3 is 15 residues long. Germline V gives CDR1 ENHRY, CDR2 SYGVKD. The V and J ends lost 6 bases and 2 bases, in that order; junction bases with no gene match: 4. The CDR3 protein is CAIRPGLAAYNEQFF. The CDR3 DNA sequence: TGTGCCATCAGGCCCGGACTAGCGGCCTACAATGAGCAGTTCTTC.

The chain carries TRBV29-1 and TRBJ2-7; D gene ambiguous. The CDR3 contains 13 residues. In germline, CDR1 is SQVTM, CDR2 ANQGSEA. Trimming cost V 6 bases and J 3 bases, with 15 bases left between them. CDR3 coding DNA: TGCAGCGTAGTCGGAGAACCCCACTACGAGCAGTACTTC. Translated: CSVVGEPHYEQYF.

This chain connects TRBV9 to TRBJ2-2; possibly TRBD1 or TRBD2 for D (5 bases each). CDR1 is SGDLS, CDR2 YYNGEE, per germline. Trimming removed 4 bases from V and 7 bases from J, with 20 bases in between. The CDR3 contains 16 residues. CDR3 loop: CASSPTGTILGGELFF. CDR3 DNA sequence: TGTGCCAGCAGCCCCACCGGGACGATCTTAGGCGGGGAGCTGTTTTTT.

The chain combines TRBV4-1 with TRBJ1-4; D is uncertain. This CDR3 has 14 amino acids. V dropped 3 bases and J dropped 4 bases, with 9 bases sitting between them. From germline, CDR1 is MGHRA and CDR2 YSYEKL. The CDR3 coding sequence is TGCGCCAGCAGCCAGGGAAGGCTTAATGAAAAACTGTTTTTT. Protein sequence: CASSQGRLNEKLFF.

This clonotype has more than one count but fewer than ten. The gene calls are TRBV7-2 and TRBJ2-4; a weak D match, TRBD2 (6 bases). The CDR3 has 14 residues. Germline V gene data show CDR1 as SGHTA and CDR2 as FQGNSA. Deletions cut 3 bases from V and 6 bases from J, with 12 bases between. Here the CDR3 DNA reads TGTGCCAGCAGCTTTGTGGGAGGACCAAACATTCAGTACTTC. Translation gives CASSFVGGPNIQYF.

This clonotype has only a few counts. The chain is built from TRBV9 and TRBJ1-2; D gene uncertain. In germline, CDR1 is SGDLS, CDR2 YYNGEE. The CDR3 loop spans 14 amino acids. The V gene lost 6 bases and the J gene lost 0 bases, with 12 bases spanning the gap. The CDR3 DNA follows: TGTGCCAGCAACGACGGATCCTCTAACTATGGCTACACCTTC. Protein: CASNDGSSNYGYTF.

This rearrangement joins TRBV15 to TRBJ2-6; D is ambiguous. Germline CDR1 LNHNV, CDR2 YYDKDF (reference sequence). This CDR3 is 16 amino acids long. Deletions cut 0 bases from V and 2 bases from J, with 8 bases between. The CDR3 loop is CATSRDPAAGANVLTF. DNA for the CDR3: TGTGCCACCAGCAGAGATCCGGCGGCTGGGGCCAACGTCCTGACTTTC.

The chain is built from TRBV28 and TRBJ2-3, with D perhaps TRBD1 (7 bases). V lost 6 bases and J lost 4, with 14 bases in between. This CDR3 is built from 14 residues. The germline gives CDR1 MDHEN, CDR2 SYDVKM. The chain's CDR3 is CASSPGGRADTQYF. CDR3 DNA: TGTGCCAGCAGCCCAGGGGGGAGAGCAGATACGCAGTATTTT.

The CDR3 region is CSASAGAGELFF. In nucleotides, the CDR3 is TGCAGTGCTAGTGCGGGGGCCGGGGAGCTGTTTTTT. The chain combines TRBV20-1 with TRBJ2-2; 7 nucleotides align to TRBD2. V shed 3 bases, J shed 6 bases, and the junction held 1 base outside the gene matches. The CDR3 spans 12 residues. The germline gives CDR1 DFQATT, CDR2 SNEGSKA (reference sequence).

The J gene is TRBJ2-1, the V gene TRBV10-3; 8 bases align to TRBD2. Germline-derived CDR1 and CDR2 are ENHRY and SYGVKD. The ends lost 10 bases at V and 3 bases at J; junction bases unmatched: 5. This CDR3 contains 13 residues. The DNA for the CDR3 is TGTGCCACCTCAGCGGGAGACTACAATGAGCAGTTCTTC. Its translation: CATSAGDYNEQFF.